The entry below gives a single T cell receptor beta chain sequence along with its context. CDR3 regions were amplified by Arm-PCR using iRepertoire HTBI primers to build TCR beta libraries. TCRdb analysed the multiplex PCR reads with MiXCR anew, one entry per CDR3 protein. The sample includes roughly 520,000 distinct CDR3 sequences, around 11% of them seen just once. The data originate from a study of regulatory T cells in long-lasting Graves disease. Study information: Graves' patients, newly diagnosed, had taken antithyroid drugs under 3 months.

Documented time point: newly diagnosed GD, antithyroid drugs for less than 3 months. Extracted RNA from PBMCs served as the source of the TCR library. V was clipped by 0 bases and J by 2 bases, with 9 bases between them. Germline V CDR1 and CDR2: SGHKS, YYEKEE (reference sequence). The CDR3 length is 14 residues. These data also formed part of another study, on T cells in Graves' hyperthyroidism and ophthalmopathy. According to that study: Before onset, ophthalmopathy was predicted by the model a median around 6 months earlier.

Sample: peripheral blood mononuclear cells (PBMCs), taken at new diagnosis, from a patient treated with antithyroid drugs. The sequence derives from a woman in her 30s with Graves disease. This chain links TRBV5-5 with TRBJ2-7, with TRBD1 as a possible D gene (6 bases). CDR3 coding DNA: TGTGCCAGCAGCTTGGAGGACAGTCCCTACGAGCAGTACTTC. Amino acid sequence: CASSLEDSPYEQYF.